This T cell receptor beta chain emerged from a study of OX40 agonist ivuxolimab in advanced cancers. Assay: immunoSEQ multiplex PCR; the TCRdb copy retains only in-frame clones and omits some. The data contain about 61,000 clones, about nine tenths of them singletons. Germline loops: CDR1 ENHRY, CDR2 SYGVKD. The V segment lost 2 bases and the J segment 6 bases; nucleotides outside the gene matches: 12. This CDR3 comprises 17 residues. This clonotype was obtained from an adult with an advanced solid tumor such as melanoma, head and neck, liver or kidney cancer. The sample in question was CD4+ or CD8+ T cells sorted from blood, obtained in a trial of the OX40 agonist ivuxolimab. This rearrangement joins TRBV10-3 to TRBJ2-1, with 8 positions matching TRBD1. The CDR3 reads CAISETPAGTGPNEQFF. The CDR3 DNA reads TGTGCCATCAGTGAGACACCGGCCGGGACAGGACCCAATGAGCAGTTCTTC.